The present T cell receptor beta chain was sequenced within a study of T cells generated in artificial thymic organoids. General study findings and limits: Thymic and blood naive CD8 cells had diversity comparable to organoid-derived ones.

Germline trimming cut 6 bases from V and 8 bases from J; bases unmatched to any gene: 2. The CDR3 has 13 amino acids. Germline V gene sequence: CDR1 MGHRA, CDR2 YSYEKL. The sample holds one count of this clonotype. The target antigen is unknown. Artificial thymic organoids aggregated human hematopoietic stem and progenitor cells with human DLL1-expressing MS5 murine stromal cells. The seeding cells were CD34+CD3- hematopoietic stem and progenitor cells purified by FACS to remove T cells. TCRalpha and TCRbeta libraries were amplified separately by semi-nested PCR with TRAC or TRBC reverse primers. RNA input for cDNA ranged from about 3.5 to 500 ng. TCRdb re-called the 5' RACE reads with MiXCR, one entry per CDR3 protein. The table lists under 16 distinct CDR3 sequences.

Sequencing used naive CD8+ T cells grown in artificial thymic organoids from cord blood stem and progenitor cells. Subset meaning: CD3+TCRalphabeta+CD8SP T cells; for blood, CD45RO-CCR7+ naive CD8+ T cells. The TCR sequence derives from a human donor who gave cord blood stem cells for thymic organoid culture, a cardiac surgery patient who gave postnatal thymus, or a blood donor (not recorded which). This table probably holds off-target reads from a library built for another chain. V gene TRBV4-1 combines with J gene TRBJ1-4; 11 positions agree with TRBD1. The CDR3 DNA reads as TGCGCCAGCAGAGGGACAGGGGGAGAAAAACTGTTTTTT. Translated: CASRGTGGEKLFF.